This entry is about one TCR beta chain. Its antigen is not known. This sample was included in a study of PD-L1 blockade in urothelial cancer. About the research overall: Patients commenced atezolizumab around 2014, and it was given at 1,200 mg intravenously every 3 weeks.

The study, taken as a whole, reports: Larger 3-week expansion of tumor-associated blood clones was seen in durable-benefit patients.

This CDR3 has 16 residues. Germline CDR1 reads MNHEY; CDR2 reads SVGAGI. V lost 0 bases, J lost 1 base, and 10 bases lay in between. Pretreatment and on-treatment blood mononuclear cell samples were taken, totaling between 1 and 8 time points per patient. Spiked synthetic TCR analogs estimated absolute template abundance per PCR. Sequenced by immunoSEQ multiplex PCR; TCRdb stores in-frame clones only, minus some. The table includes around 25,000 clones, about 83% detected once. The specimen was PBMCs, collected around atezolizumab (anti-PD-L1) treatment. The chain recombines TRBV6-5 with TRBJ1-3; no firm D call. The sequence was obtained from a man between 50 and 59 years old with urothelial cancer. The DNA for the CDR3 is TGTGCCAGCAGTTACTCCTCCACGGTATCTGGAAACACCATATATTTT. It is translated as CASSYSSTVSGNTIYF.